The 14 T cell receptor beta chains below all came from one sample that was sequenced in a study of blood T cell repertoires in COVID-19. Some clones are missing from TCRdb's copy, which holds only in-frame ones; the method was immunoSEQ multiplex PCR. The table records a few hundred thousand clones, roughly 90% of them present only once. Sequencing was carried out using PBMCs or T cells enriched from blood (not recorded which). The receptors were gathered from a man aged 18 to 29 with acute COVID-19.

This rearrangement joins TRBV28 to TRBJ1-1; TRBD1 agrees at 7 bases. This CDR3 comprises 14 residues. Per the germline V gene, CDR1 is MDHEN and CDR2 is SYDVKM. CDR3 DNA sequence: TGTGTCTCCCCGGGGAGAGGGACAGACACTGAAGCTTTCTTT. Protein: CVSPGRGTDTEAFF.

J is TRBJ2-1 and V is TRBV15; the match to TRBD2 covers 12 bases. This CDR3 spans 16 amino acids. Germline lookup yields CDR1 LNHNV and CDR2 YYDKDF (reference sequence). J was trimmed by 3 bases and V by 1 base; bases with no gene match: 1. The CDR3, as DNA: TGTGCCACCAGCAGAGGGGGACTAGCGGGCTACAATGAGCAGTTCTTC. As protein: CATSRGGLAGYNEQFF.

V and J are TRBV4-3 and TRBJ2-7; TRBD1 matches at 7 bases. V lost 0 bases, J lost 5 bases, and 10 bases stayed unmatched. The CDR3 covers 16 residues. The germline V gene has CDR1 LGHNA and CDR2 YSLEER. In DNA form, the CDR3 reads TGCGCCAGCAGCCAAGATTGGGCAGGGGGACCCAACGAGCAGTACTTC. This translates into CASSQDWAGGPNEQYF.

The chain is built from TRBV7-8 and TRBJ2-3; weak D call: TRBD2 (5 bases). V gave up 7 bases and J gave up 5 bases, with 19 bases separating them. This CDR3 comprises 15 residues. The V gene's germline CDR1 is SGHVS and CDR2 FQNEAQ. This CDR3 is CASIGSAVVGDTQYF. The CDR3 nucleotides are TGTGCCAGCATTGGGAGTGCGGTGGTGGGAGATACGCAGTATTTT.

The table lists this clone with a count of one. The rearrangement uses TRBV30 and TRBJ2-7, with 9 bases matching TRBD2. Trimming at V came to 5 bases and at J to 0 bases, leaving 11 bases not matched to a gene. The V gene's germline CDR1 is GTSNPN and CDR2 SVGIG (reference sequence). The CDR3 runs to 16 residues. The chain's CDR3 is CAWPRPRLAASYEQYF. CDR3 DNA: TGTGCCTGGCCCAGACCCAGACTAGCGGCCTCCTACGAGCAGTACTTC.

The chain recombines TRBV19 with TRBJ2-1, with 10 nucleotides matching TRBD2. Germline V gene sequence: CDR1 LNHDA, CDR2 SQIVND (reference sequence). The CDR3 is 15 amino acids. Trimming cost V 5 bases and J 4 bases; bases outside gene matches: 5. CDR3 sequence reads: CASSPPSGSYNEQFF. The DNA for the CDR3 is TGTGCCAGTAGTCCGCCTAGCGGGAGTTACAATGAGCAGTTCTTC.

V usage is TRBV11-2 and J usage is TRBJ2-2, with 9 bases identical to TRBD2. V gave up 3 bases and J gave up 1 base; unmatched junction bases: 0. The CDR3 covers 15 residues. The germline V gene encodes CDR1 SGHAT and CDR2 FQNNGV. CDR3 sequence: CASSFSGGNTGELFF. CDR3 sequence (DNA): TGTGCCAGCAGCTTTAGCGGGGGGAACACCGGGGAGCTGTTTTTT.

V is TRBV3-1 (or the pseudogene TRBV3-2) and J is TRBJ2-2; the match to TRBD2 covers 7 bases. Trimming at V came to 1 base and at J to 5 bases, leaving 4 bases not matched to a gene. The CDR3 totals 15 residues. The germline gives CDR1 LGHDT, CDR2 YNNKEL (reference sequence). CDR3 sequence: CASSQGGGRTGELFF. DNA for the CDR3: TGTGCCAGCAGCCAAGGGGGAGGGAGGACCGGGGAGCTGTTTTTT.

This chain connects TRBV11-2 to TRBJ2-7; 9 bases line up with TRBD2. The germline gives CDR1 SGHAT, CDR2 FQNNGV. V gave up 2 bases and J gave up 3 bases; unmatched junction bases: 5. The length of the CDR3 is 15 residues. The CDR3 loop reads CASSLSSGADYEQYF. Written as DNA, the CDR3 is TGTGCCAGCAGCTTATCTAGCGGGGCCGACTACGAGCAGTACTTC.

V gene TRBV5-1 combines with J gene TRBJ1-1; tentatively, D is TRBD1 (5 bases). CDR3 length: 13 residues. Germline V gene data show CDR1 as SGHRS and CDR2 as YFSETQ. Trimming took 6 bases from V and 4 from J, leaving 13 bases between them. DNA for the CDR3: TGCGCCAGCAAAATGGGGGAGGGCACTGAAGCTTTCTTT. Translating gives CASKMGEGTEAFF.

V usage is TRBV4-1 and J usage is TRBJ2-7; D perhaps matches TRBD1 (6 bases). Germline V gives CDR1 MGHRA, CDR2 YSYEKL. This CDR3 spans 14 amino acids. V was pared by 3 bases and J by 3 bases, with 12 bases between. The CDR3 region is CASSQLTGSYEQYF. Written as DNA, the CDR3 is TGCGCCAGCAGCCAGCTCACAGGGAGCTACGAGCAGTACTTC.

DNA of the CDR3: TGTGCCAGCAGTTTATCTAGGTGGGAGGAGCAGTACTTC. Translating it yields CASSLSRWEEQYF. The chain carries TRBV28 and TRBJ2-7, with D perhaps matching TRBD2 (5 bases). This CDR3 is 13 amino acids long. Trimming pared 1 base from V and 7 bases from J, leaving 11 bases between. From germline, CDR1 is MDHEN and CDR2 SYDVKM.

This chain connects TRBV30 to TRBJ1-4, with 9 bases lining up with TRBD1. The CDR3 runs to 13 residues. The junction had 4 bases not matched to a gene; V was cut back by 7 bases and J by 4 bases. Germline CDR1 GTSNPN, CDR2 SVGIG (reference sequence). Here the CDR3 DNA reads TGTGCCTCTTCGACAGGGGGTAATGAAAAACTGTTTTTT. Encoded protein: CASSTGGNEKLFF.

A remark on this clone: The junction and the germline gene differ at one end; a read error may be behind it. The chain employs TRBV4-2 and TRBJ2-4; possibly TRBD1 for D (6 bases). Looked up from germline, CDR1 is LGHNA and CDR2 is YNFKEQ. The CDR3 has 11 amino acids. The CDR3 protein is CASSQGTVQCF. In DNA, the CDR3 is TGTGCCAGCAGCCAAGGGACAGTGCAGTGCTTC.